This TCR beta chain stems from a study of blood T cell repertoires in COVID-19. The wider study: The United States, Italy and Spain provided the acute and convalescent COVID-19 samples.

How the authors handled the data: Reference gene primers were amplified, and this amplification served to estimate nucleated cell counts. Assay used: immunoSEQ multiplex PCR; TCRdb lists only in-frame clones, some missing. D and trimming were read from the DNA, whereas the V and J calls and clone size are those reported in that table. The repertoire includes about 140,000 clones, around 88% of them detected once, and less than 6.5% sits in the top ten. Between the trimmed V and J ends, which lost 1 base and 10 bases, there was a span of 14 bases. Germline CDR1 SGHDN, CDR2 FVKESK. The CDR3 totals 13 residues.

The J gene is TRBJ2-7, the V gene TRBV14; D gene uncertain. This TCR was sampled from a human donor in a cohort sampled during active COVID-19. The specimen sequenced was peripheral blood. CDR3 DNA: TGTGCCAGCAGCCAAGTTTTACGGGTTAATCAGTACTTC. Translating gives CASSQVLRVNQYF.